This is a list of T cell receptor beta chains from one sample in a study of blood T cell repertoires in COVID-19. Some clones are missing from TCRdb's copy, which holds only in-frame ones; the method was immunoSEQ multiplex PCR. Of 150,000 to 200,000 clones detected, roughly 80% appear once; the ten largest clones hold approximately 5.4%. Sequencing was carried out using peripheral blood. The receptors originated from a woman aged 30 to 39 with acute or convalescent COVID-19. Each CDR3 is given with its conserved first and last residue. The D gene is left open where the match is weak. Clone size appears in some rows only: once, few, many, or a class for an expanded clone.

J gene	clone size	V gene	D gene	CDR3 DNA	CDR3 protein
TRBJ1-2	-	TRBV19	TRBD1	TGTGCCAGTAGCCGGGACAGCAACCCCCTCTATGGCTACACCTTC	CASSRDSNPLYGYTF
TRBJ2-2	-	TRBV4-1	-	TGCGCCAGCAGCCATGGAGGGAGCGGTTACTACACCGGGGAGCTGTTTTTT	CASSHGGSGYYTGELFF
TRBJ2-1	-	TRBV10-3	TRBD2	TGTGCCATCAGTGAGTCAACCGGGACTAGCGGGAGGAATGAGCAGTTCTTC	CAISESTGTSGRNEQFF
TRBJ2-1	-	TRBV27	TRBD1	TGTGCCAGCAGTTTATTTGGGACAGGGAATGAGCAGTTCTTC	CASSLFGTGNEQFF
TRBJ2-3	-	TRBV28	TRBD2	TGTGCCAGCAGTTCCTGGACTAGCGGGGATTACACAGATACGCAGTATTTT	CASSSWTSGDYTDTQYF
TRBJ1-2	-	TRBV11-3	-	TGTGCCAGCAGCGGGCGAAGTGTGGACTCCTATGGCTACACCTTC	CASSGRSVDSYGYTF
TRBJ1-1	many	TRBV28	-	TGTGCCAGCAGTCCAATTTACACTGAAGCTTTCTTT	CASSPIYTEAFF
TRBJ2-1	-	TRBV4-2	TRBD2	TGTGCCAGCAGGAGCGTCGGGCGGTCCGGGGGGGAGCAGTTCTTC	CASRSVGRSGGEQFF
TRBJ2-2	-	TRBV3-1/TRBV3-2	TRBD2	TGTGCCAGCAGCCGGGCTCGGACTAGCGGGAGGGCCGGGGAGCTGTTTTTT	CASSRARTSGRAGELFF
TRBJ2-5	-	TRBV15	-	TGTGCCACCAGCAGAGCCCCATCCGGGGAGACCCAGTACTTC	CATSRAPSGETQYF
TRBJ2-1	once	TRBV5-1	-	TGCGCCAGCAGCTTGGCTTTCTTTGATGAGCAGTTCTTC	CASSLAFFDEQFF
TRBJ2-2	-	TRBV5-4	TRBD2	TGTGCCAGCAGTCGCGGGAGATCGAACACCGGGGAGCTGTTTTTT	CASSRGRSNTGELFF
TRBJ1-2	once	TRBV5-1	-	TGCGCCAGCAGCTTGTTCCAGGGGTTCAAAGGCTACACCTTC	CASSLFQGFKGYTF
TRBJ2-1	-	TRBV7-8	-	TGTGCCAGCAGCTTATACCCCCGGTGGAGCTCCTACAATGAGCAGTTCTTC	CASSLYPRWSSYNEQFF
TRBJ1-6	-	TRBV28	-	TGTGCCAGCAGTTTAGCAGGGTTGAGTTCACCCCTCCACTTT	CASSLAGLSSPLHF
TRBJ1-2	-	TRBV27	-	TGTGCCAGCATGGGCACGAACCATGGCTACACCTTC	CASMGTNHGYTF
TRBJ2-4	-	TRBV5-1	-	TGCGCCAGCAGCTTGACAGGGTCCAATAAGTACTTC	CASSLTGSNKYF
TRBJ1-3	few	TRBV7-6	-	TGTGCCAGCAGCTTAGCCGGGCAGGGGACTGGAAACACCATATATTTT	CASSLAGQGTGNTIYF
TRBJ1-2	-	TRBV5-6	-	TGTGCCAGCGGTAGGACAGACCTTACCGGGGGCTACACCTTC	CASGRTDLTGGYTF
TRBJ2-2	-	TRBV5-1	-	TGCGCCAGCAGACAGGGAAACACCGGGGAGCTGTTTTTT	CASRQGNTGELFF
TRBJ2-7	-	TRBV9	TRBD1	TGTGCCAGCAGCGTAGAAGGACAGGGCCACGAGCAGTACTTC	CASSVEGQGHEQYF
TRBJ2-5	-	TRBV7-2	TRBD1	TGTGCCAGCAGCCCGACAGGGTTTAAGGGAGAGACCCAGTACTTC	CASSPTGFKGETQYF
TRBJ2-3	-	TRBV4-3	TRBD2	TGCGCCAGCAGACGAGGGACTAGCGGGACAGATACGCAGTATTTT	CASRRGTSGTDTQYF
TRBJ2-5	-	TRBV11-2	-	TGTGCCAGCAGCTCAGGGACGCGGGGAGTTAGGGAGACCCAGTACTTC	CASSSGTRGVRETQYF
TRBJ1-5	-	TRBV6-1	TRBD1	TGTGCCAGCAGTGTAGGGACAGATCGCGCCATTTCCAATCAGCCCCAGCATTTT	CASSVGTDRAISNQPQHF
TRBJ2-6	-	TRBV27	-	TGTGCCAGCAGTTTATCAGGGGCCTCTGGGGCCAACGTCCTGACTTTC	CASSLSGASGANVLTF
TRBJ2-3	-	TRBV3-1/TRBV3-2	-	TGTGCCAGCAGCCAAGATTTCAAGCGGCGACCGACAGATACGCAGTATTTT	CASSQDFKRRPTDTQYF
TRBJ2-7	-	TRBV9	TRBD1	TGTGCCAGCAGCGTAGCGGCAGGGGGAATCTACGAGCAGTACTTC	CASSVAAGGIYEQYF
TRBJ1-4	many	TRBV4-2	-	TGTGCCAGCAGCCAAGAGGGAGGATGGGGTAATGAAAAACTGTTTTTT	CASSQEGGWGNEKLFF
TRBJ1-2	-	TRBV7-2	TRBD1	TGTGCCAGCAGCATCCCAAGGACAGGGCAGGAGGATGGCTACACCTTC	CASSIPRTGQEDGYTF
TRBJ2-3	-	TRBV5-4	TRBD2	TGTGCCAGCAGCTTGGAACTAGCGGGGGTTACAGATACGCAGTATTTT	CASSLELAGVTDTQYF
TRBJ1-4	-	TRBV9	-	TGTGCCAGCAGCTCTTCGACAGGAGGTGGAAAACTGTTTTTT	CASSSSTGGGKLFF
TRBJ1-1	-	TRBV25-1	-	TGTGCCAGCAGCGCGAAGGGGGGGAGTTGGAACACTGAAGCTTTCTTT	CASSAKGGSWNTEAFF
TRBJ2-2	-	TRBV7-9	-	TGTGCCAGCAGCTTACCCACAGGGAGGGATACCGGGGAGCTGTTTTTT	CASSLPTGRDTGELFF
TRBJ2-1	-	TRBV5-1	TRBD1	TGCGCCAGCAGCTCCCTGACAGGGCAGCACAATGAGCAGTTCTTC	CASSSLTGQHNEQFF
TRBJ1-1	-	TRBV29-1	-	TGCAGCGTCGAGGCCAGGGTTGGAGCTTTCTTT	CSVEARVGAFF
TRBJ2-3	once	TRBV4-2	TRBD2	TGTGCCAGCAGCCAAGATTTGAGCGGGGGCGGGACAGATACGCAGTATTTT	CASSQDLSGGGTDTQYF
TRBJ2-7	-	TRBV5-8	-	TGTGCCAGCAGCTTGGGCGGGTACGAGCAGTACTTC	CASSLGGYEQYF
TRBJ2-5	-	TRBV6-1	TRBD2	TGTGCCAGCAGAGTACTGCGGGAGGGGTCAGGGACCCAGTACTTC	CASRVLREGSGTQYF
TRBJ1-2	-	TRBV15	TRBD1	TGTGCCACCGGACAGGGCCCTCTCTATGGCTACACCTTC	CATGQGPLYGYTF
TRBJ1-1	-	TRBV25-1	-	TGTGCCAGCAGTGAATCGGCAGGAGGGAACACTGAAGCTTTCTTT	CASSESAGGNTEAFF